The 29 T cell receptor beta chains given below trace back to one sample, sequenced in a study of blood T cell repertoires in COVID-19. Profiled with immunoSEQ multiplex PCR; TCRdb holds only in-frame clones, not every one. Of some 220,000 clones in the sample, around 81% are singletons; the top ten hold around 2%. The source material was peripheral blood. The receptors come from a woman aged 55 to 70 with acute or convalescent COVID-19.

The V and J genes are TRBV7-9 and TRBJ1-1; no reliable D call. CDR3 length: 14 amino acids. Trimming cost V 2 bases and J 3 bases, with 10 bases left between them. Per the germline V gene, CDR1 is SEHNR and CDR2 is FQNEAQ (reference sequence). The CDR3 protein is CASSLSAGYTEAFF. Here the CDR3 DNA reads TGTGCCAGCAGCTTATCGGCGGGCTACACTGAAGCTTTCTTT.

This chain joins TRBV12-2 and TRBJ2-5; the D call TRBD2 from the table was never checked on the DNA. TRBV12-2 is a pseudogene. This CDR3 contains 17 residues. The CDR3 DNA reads TGTGCAAGTCGCTTAGCCTTTCGAAATAGAATTCAAGAGACCCAGTACTTC. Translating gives CASRLAFRNRIQETQYF.

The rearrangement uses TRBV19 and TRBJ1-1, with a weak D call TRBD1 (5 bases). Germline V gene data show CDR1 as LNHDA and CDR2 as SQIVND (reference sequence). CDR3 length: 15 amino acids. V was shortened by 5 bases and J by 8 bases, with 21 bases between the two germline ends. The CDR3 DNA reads TGTGCCAGTAGTCTCGGAATGACAGCCCCCAGAGAAGCTTTCTTT. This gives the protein CASSLGMTAPREAFF. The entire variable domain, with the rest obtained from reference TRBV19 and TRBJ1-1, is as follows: DGGITQSPKYLFRKEGQNVTLSCEQNLNHDAMYWYRQDPGQGLRLIYYSQIVNDFQKGDIAEGYSVSREKKESFPLTVTSAQKNPTAFYLCASSLGMTAPREAFFGQGTRLTVV.

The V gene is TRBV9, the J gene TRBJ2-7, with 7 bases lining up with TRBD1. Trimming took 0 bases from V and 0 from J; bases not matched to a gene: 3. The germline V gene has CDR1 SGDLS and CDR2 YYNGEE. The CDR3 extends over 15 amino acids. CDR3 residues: CASSVGQGISYEQYF. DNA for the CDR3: TGTGCCAGCAGCGTAGGACAGGGAATCTCCTACGAGCAGTACTTC.

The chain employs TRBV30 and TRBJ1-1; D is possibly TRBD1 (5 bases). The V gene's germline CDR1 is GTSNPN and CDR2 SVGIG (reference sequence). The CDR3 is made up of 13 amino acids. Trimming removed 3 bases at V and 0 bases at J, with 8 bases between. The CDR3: CAWSPRVNTEAFF. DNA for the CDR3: TGTGCCTGGAGCCCCAGGGTGAACACTGAAGCTTTCTTT.

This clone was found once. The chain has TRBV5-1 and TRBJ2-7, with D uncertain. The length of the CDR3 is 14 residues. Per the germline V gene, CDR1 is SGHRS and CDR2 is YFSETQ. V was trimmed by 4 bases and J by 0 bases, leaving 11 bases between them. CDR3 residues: CASSPPTTSYEQYF. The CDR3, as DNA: TGCGCCAGCAGCCCACCGACAACCTCCTACGAGCAGTACTTC.

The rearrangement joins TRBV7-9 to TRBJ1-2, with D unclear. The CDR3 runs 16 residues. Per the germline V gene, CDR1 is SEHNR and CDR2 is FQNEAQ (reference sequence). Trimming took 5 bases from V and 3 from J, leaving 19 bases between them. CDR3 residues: CASSQTWRVAHYGYTF. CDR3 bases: TGTGCCAGCAGCCAAACCTGGCGGGTCGCGCACTATGGCTACACCTTC.

In DNA form, the CDR3 reads TGTGCCACCAGCAGAGAATACAGGATCTCTGGAAACACCATATATTTT. Its protein product is CATSREYRISGNTIYF. V is TRBV15 and J is TRBJ1-3, with a tentative D call TRBD1 (5 bases). Germline lookup yields CDR1 LNHNV and CDR2 YYDKDF (reference sequence). V shed 0 bases and J shed 0 bases, with 9 bases lying between them. The CDR3 has 16 residues.

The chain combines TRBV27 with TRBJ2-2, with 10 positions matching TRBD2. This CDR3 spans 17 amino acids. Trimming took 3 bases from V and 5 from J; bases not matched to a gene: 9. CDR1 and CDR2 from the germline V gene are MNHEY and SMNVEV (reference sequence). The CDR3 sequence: CASSLALAGGRTGELFF. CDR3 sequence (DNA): TGTGCCAGCAGTTTGGCTTTAGCGGGGGGTCGAACCGGGGAGCTGTTTTTT.

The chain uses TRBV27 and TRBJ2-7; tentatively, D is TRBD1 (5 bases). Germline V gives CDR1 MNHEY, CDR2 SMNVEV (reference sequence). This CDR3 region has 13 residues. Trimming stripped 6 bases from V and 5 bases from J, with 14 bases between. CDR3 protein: CASRALGLHEQYF. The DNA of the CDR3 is TGTGCCAGCAGGGCCCTGGGGCTTCACGAGCAGTACTTC.

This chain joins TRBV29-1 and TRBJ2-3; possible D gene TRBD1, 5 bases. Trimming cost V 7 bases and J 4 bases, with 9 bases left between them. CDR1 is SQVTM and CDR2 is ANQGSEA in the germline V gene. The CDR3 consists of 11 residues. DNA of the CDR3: TGCAGCGCCCCAGGGCCAGATACGCAGTATTTT. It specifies CSAPGPDTQYF.

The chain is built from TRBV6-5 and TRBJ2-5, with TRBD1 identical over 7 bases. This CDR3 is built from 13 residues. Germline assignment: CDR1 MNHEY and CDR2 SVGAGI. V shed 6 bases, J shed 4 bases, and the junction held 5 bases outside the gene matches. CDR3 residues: CASSLTGVETQYF. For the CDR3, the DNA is TGTGCCAGCAGCCTAACAGGGGTAGAGACCCAGTACTTC.

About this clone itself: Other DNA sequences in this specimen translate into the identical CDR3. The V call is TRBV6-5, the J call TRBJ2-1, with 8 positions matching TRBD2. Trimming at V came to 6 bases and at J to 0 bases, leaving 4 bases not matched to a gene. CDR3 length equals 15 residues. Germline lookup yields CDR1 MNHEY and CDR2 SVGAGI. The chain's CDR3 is CASRLAGGSYNEQFF. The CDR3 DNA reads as TGTGCCAGCAGGCTAGCGGGCGGCTCCTACAATGAGCAGTTCTTC.

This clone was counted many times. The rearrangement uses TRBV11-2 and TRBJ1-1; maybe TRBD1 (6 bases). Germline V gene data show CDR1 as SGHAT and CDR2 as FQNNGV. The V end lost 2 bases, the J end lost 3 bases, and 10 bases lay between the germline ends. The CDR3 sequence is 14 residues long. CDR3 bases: TGTGCCAGCAGCTTACCACAGGGACACACTGAAGCTTTCTTT. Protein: CASSLPQGHTEAFF.

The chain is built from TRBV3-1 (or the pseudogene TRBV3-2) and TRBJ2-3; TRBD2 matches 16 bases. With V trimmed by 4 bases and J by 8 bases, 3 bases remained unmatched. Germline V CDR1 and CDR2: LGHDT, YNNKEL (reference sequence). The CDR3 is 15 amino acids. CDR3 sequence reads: CASSLGLAGGITQYF. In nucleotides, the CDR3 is TGTGCCAGCAGCCTGGGACTAGCGGGGGGGATTACGCAGTATTTT.

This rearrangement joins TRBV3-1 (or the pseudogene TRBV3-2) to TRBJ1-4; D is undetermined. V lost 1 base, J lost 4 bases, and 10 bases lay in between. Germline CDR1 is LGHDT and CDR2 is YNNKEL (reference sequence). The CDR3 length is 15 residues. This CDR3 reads CASSQGLADNEKLFF. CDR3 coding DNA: TGTGCCAGCAGCCAAGGGTTAGCAGATAATGAAAAACTGTTTTTT.

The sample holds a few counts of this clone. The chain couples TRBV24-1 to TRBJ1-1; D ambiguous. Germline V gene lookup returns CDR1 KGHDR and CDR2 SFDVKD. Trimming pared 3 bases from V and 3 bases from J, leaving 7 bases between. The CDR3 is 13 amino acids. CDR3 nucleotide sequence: TGTGCCACCAGTGATAATGGAGACACTGAAGCTTTCTTT. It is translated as CATSDNGDTEAFF.

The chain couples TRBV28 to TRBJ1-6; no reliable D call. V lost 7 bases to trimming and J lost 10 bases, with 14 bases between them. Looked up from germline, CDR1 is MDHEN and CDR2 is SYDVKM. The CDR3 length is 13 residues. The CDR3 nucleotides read TGTGCCAGCAATGGGCCCCGTCGGTCACCCCTCCACTTT. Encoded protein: CASNGPRRSPLHF.

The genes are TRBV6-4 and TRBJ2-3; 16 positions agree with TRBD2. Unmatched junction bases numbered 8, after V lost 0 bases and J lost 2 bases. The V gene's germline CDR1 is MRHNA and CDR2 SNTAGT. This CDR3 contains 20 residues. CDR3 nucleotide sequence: TGTGCCAGCAGTGACTCTTCCGGGACTAGCGGGGGGGGATACACAGATACGCAGTATTTT. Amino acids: CASSDSSGTSGGGYTDTQYF.

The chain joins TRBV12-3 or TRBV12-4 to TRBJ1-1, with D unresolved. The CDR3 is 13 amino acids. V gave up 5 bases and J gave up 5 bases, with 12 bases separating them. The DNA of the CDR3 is TGTGCCAGCAGTCCGTCCCGGGGAACTGAAGCTTTCTTT. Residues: CASSPSRGTEAFF.

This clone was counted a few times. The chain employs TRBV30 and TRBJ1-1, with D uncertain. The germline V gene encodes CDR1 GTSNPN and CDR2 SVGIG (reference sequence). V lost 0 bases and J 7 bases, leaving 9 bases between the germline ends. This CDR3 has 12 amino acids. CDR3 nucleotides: TGTGCCTGGAGTGTATTTTTGAGTGAAGCTTTCTTT. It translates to CAWSVFLSEAFF.

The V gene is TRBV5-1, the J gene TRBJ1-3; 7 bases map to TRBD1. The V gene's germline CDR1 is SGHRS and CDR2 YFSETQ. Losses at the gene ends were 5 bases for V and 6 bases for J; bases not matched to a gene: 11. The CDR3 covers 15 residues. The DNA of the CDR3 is TGCGCCAGCAGTAATAATCCGGGACAGCAAAACACCATATATTTT. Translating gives CASSNNPGQQNTIYF. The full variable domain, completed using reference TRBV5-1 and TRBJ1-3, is KAGVTQTPRYLIKTRGQQVTLSCSPISGHRSVSWYQQTPGQGLQFLFEYFSETQRNKGNFPGRFSGRQFSNSRSEMNVSTLELGDSALYLCASSNNPGQQNTIYFGEGSWLTVV.

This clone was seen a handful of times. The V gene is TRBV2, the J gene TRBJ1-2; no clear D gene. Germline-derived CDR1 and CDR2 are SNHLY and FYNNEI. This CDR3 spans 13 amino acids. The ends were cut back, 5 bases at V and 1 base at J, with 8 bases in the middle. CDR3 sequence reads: CASSLDYNYGYTF. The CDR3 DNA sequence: TGTGCCAGCAGTTTGGACTATAACTATGGCTACACCTTC.

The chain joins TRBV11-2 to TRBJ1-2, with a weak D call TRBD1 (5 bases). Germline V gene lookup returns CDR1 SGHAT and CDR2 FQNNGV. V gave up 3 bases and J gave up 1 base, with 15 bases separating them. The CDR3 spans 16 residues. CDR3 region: CASSLGGRTFNYGYTF. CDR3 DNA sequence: TGTGCCAGCAGCTTGGGGGGACGAACCTTTAACTATGGCTACACCTTC. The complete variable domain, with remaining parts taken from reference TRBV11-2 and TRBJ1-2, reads EAGVAQSPRYKIIEKRQSVAFWCNPISGHATLYWYQQILGQGPKLLIQFQNNGVVDDSQLPKDRFSAERLKGVDSTLKIQPAKLEDSAVYLCASSLGGRTFNYGYTFGSGTRLTVV.

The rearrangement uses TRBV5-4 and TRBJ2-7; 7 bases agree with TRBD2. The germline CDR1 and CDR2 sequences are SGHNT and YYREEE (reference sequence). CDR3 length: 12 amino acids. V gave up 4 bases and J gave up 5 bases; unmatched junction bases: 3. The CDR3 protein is CASSTGLDEQYF. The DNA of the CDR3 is TGTGCCAGCAGCACCGGACTAGACGAGCAGTACTTC.

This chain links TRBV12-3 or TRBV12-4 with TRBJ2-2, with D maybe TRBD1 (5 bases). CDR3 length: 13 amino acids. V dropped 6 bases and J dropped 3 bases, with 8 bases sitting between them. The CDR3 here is CASRGQYTGELFF. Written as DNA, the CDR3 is TGTGCCAGCAGGGGGCAGTACACCGGGGAGCTGTTTTTT.

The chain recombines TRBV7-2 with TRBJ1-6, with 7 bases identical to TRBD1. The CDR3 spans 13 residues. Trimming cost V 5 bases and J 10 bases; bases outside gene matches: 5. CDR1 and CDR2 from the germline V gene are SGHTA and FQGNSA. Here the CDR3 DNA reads TGTGCCAGCAGCCAAAACAGGGGCTCACCCCTCCACTTT. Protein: CASSQNRGSPLHF.

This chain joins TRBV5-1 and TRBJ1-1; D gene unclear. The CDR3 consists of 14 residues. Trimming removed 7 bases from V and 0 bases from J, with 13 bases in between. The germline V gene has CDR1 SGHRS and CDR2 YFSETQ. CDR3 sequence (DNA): TGCGCCAGCGCCCGTGGGCACATGAACACTGAAGCTTTCTTT. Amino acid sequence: CASARGHMNTEAFF.

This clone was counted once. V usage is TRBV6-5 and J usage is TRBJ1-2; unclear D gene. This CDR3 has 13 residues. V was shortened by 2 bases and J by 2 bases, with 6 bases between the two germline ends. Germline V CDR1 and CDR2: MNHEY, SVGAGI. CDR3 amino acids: CASSYTPNYGYTF. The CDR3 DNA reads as TGTGCCAGCAGTTACACACCCAACTATGGCTACACCTTC.